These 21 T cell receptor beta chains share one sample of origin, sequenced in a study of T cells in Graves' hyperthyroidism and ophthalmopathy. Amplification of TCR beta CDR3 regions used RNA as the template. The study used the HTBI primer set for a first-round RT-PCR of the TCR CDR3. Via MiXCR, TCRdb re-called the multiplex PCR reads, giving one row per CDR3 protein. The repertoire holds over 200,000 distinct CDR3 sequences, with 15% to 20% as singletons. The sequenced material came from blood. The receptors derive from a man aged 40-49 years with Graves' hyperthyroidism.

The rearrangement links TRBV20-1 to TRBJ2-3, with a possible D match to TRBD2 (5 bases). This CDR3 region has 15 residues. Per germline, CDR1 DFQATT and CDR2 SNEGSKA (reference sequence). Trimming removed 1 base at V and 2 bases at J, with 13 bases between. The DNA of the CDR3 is TGCAGTGCTAGAGTGGGTCGGGGTAACACAGATACGCAGTATTTT. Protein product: CSARVGRGNTDTQYF.

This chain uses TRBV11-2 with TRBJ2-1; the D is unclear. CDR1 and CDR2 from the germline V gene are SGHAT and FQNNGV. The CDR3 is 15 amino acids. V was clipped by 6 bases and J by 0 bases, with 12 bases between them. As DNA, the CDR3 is TGTGCCAGCAGTGAAGTGATGCCCTCCTACAATGAGCAGTTCTTC. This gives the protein CASSEVMPSYNEQFF.

The CDR3: CASSPGGRATLHF. The CDR3 DNA reads as TGTGCCAGCTCACCCGGGGGGAGGGCGACCCTCCACTTT. The genes are TRBV18 and TRBJ1-6; possibly TRBD1 for D (5 bases). The CDR3 loop spans 13 amino acids. The V end was cut by 3 bases, the J end by 14 bases, with 14 bases between. From germline, CDR1 is KGHSH and CDR2 LQKENI.

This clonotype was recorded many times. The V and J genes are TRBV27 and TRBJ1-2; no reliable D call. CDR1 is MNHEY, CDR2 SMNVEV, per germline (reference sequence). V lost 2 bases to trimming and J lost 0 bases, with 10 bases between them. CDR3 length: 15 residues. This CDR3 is CASSLNGQANYGYTF. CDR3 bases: TGTGCCAGCAGTTTAAACGGGCAGGCTAACTATGGCTACACCTTC.

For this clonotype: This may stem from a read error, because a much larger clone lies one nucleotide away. CDR3 residues: CASSQMGGNQPQRF. The CDR3 nucleotides are TGTGCCAGCAGCCAAATGGGAGGCAATCAGCCCCAGCGTTTT. The chain has TRBV3-1 and TRBJ1-5; the D is unclear. Germline V CDR1 and CDR2: LGHDT, YNNKEL (reference sequence). The CDR3 spans 14 residues.

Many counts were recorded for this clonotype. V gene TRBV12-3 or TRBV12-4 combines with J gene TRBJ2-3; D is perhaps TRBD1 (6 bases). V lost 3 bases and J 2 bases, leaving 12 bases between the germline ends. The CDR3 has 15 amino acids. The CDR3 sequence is CASSFVGTFTDTQYF. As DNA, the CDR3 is TGTGCCAGCAGTTTTGTGGGGACATTCACAGATACGCAGTATTTT.

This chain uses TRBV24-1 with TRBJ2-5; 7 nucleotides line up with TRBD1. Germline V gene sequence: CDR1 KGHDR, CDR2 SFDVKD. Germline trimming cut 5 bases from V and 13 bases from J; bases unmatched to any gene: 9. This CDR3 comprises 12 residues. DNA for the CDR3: TGTGCCACCAGTGGTACCGGGACAGTACTGTACTTC. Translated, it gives CATSGTGTVLYF.

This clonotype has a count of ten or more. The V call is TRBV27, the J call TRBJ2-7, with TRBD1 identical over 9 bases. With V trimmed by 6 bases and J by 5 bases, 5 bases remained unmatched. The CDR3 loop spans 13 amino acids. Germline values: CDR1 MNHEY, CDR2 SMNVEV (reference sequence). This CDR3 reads CASSRGTGNEQYF. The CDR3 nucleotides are TGTGCCAGCAGCCGGGGGACAGGGAACGAGCAGTACTTC.

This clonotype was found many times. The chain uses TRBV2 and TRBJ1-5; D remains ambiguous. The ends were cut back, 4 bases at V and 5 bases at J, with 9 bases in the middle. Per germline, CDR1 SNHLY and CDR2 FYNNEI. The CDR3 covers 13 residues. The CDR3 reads CASSVGNYQPQHF. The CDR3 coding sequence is TGTGCCAGCAGTGTGGGGAATTATCAGCCCCAGCATTTT.

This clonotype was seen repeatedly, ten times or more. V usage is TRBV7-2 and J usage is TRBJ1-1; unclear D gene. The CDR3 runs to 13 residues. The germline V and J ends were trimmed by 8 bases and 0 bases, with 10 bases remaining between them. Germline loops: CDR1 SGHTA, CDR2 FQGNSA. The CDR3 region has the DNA TGTGCCAGCGCTCCCGCCTTGAACACTGAAGCTTTCTTT. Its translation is CASAPALNTEAFF.

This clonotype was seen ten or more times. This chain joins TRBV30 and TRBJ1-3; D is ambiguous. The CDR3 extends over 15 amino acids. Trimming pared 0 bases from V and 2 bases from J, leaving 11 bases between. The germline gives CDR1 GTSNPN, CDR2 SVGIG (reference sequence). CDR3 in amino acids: CAWSVRATTGNTIYF. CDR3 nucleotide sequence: TGTGCCTGGAGTGTAAGGGCTACGACTGGAAACACCATATATTTT.

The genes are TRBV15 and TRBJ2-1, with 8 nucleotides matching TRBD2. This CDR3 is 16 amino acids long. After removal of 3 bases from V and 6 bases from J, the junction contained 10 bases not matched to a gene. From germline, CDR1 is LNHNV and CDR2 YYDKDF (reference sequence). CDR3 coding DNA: TGTGCCACCAGCAGTACCGAGCGGGGGTTACTCAATGAGCAGTTCTTC. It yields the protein CATSSTERGLLNEQFF.

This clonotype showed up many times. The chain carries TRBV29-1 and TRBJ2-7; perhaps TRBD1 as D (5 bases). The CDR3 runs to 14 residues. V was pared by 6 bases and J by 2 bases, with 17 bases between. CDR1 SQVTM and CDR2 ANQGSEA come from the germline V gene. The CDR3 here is CSVQTPGHTYEQYF. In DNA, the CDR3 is TGCAGCGTCCAAACCCCTGGACATACCTACGAGCAGTACTTC.

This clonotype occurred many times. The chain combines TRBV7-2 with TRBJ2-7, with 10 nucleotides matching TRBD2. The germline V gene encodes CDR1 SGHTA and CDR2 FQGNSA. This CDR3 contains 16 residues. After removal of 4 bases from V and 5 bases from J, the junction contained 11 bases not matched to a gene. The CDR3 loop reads CASSSRAGGLLNEQYF. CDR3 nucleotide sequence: TGTGCCAGCAGCTCGCGAGCGGGGGGGCTTTTGAACGAGCAGTACTTC.

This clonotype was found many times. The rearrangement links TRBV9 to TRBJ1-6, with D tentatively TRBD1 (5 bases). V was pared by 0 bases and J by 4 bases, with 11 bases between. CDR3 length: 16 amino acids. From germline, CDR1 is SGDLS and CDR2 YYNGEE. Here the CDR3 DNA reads TGTGCCAGCAGCGTAGCCGAGGGACTTTATAATTCACCCCTCCACTTT. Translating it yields CASSVAEGLYNSPLHF.

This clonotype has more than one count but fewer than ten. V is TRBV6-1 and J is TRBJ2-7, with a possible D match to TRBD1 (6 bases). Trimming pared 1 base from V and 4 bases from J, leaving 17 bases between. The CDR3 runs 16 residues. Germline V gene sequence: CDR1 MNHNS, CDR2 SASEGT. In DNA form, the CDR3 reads TGTGCCAGCAGTGAAGGAAGAAGGGGGTATAGGTACGAGCAGTACTTC. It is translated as CASSEGRRGYRYEQYF.

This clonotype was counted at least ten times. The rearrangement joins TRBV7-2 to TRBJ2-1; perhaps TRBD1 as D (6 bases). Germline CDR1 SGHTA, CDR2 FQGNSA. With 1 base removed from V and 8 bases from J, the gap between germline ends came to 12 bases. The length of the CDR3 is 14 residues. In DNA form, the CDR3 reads TGTGCCAGCAGCTTAGAGCAGGGGCCCCATGAGCAGTTCTTC. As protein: CASSLEQGPHEQFF.

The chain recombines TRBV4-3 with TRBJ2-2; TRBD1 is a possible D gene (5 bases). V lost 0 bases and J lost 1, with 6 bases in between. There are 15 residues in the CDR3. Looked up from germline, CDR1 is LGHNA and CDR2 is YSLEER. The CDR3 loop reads CASSQETVNTGELFF. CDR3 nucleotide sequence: TGCGCCAGCAGCCAAGAGACAGTGAACACCGGGGAGCTGTTTTTT.

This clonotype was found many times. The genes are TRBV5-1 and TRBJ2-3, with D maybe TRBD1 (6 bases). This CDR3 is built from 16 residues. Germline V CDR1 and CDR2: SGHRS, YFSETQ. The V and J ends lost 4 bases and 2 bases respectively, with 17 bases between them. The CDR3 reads CASSRGSTGNTDTQYF. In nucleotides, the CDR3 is TGCGCCAGCAGCCGGGGCTCAACAGGGAACACAGATACGCAGTATTTT.

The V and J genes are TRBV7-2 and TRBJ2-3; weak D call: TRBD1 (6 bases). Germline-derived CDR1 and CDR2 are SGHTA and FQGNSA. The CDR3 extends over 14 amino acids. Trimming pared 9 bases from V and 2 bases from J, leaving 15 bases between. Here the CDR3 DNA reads TGTGCCAGTAGACGACAGGCTTACACAGATACGCAGTATTTT. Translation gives CASRRQAYTDTQYF. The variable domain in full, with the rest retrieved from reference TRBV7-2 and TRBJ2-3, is GAGVSQSPSNKVTEKGKDVELRCDPISGHTALYWYRQSLGQGLEFLIYFQGNSAPDKSGLPSDRFSAERTGGSVSTLTIQRTQQEDSAVYLCASRRQAYTDTQYFGPGTRLTVL.

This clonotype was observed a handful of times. The CDR3, as DNA: TGTGCCATCAGGGGGACACGTGAGGAAGAAAAACTGTTTTTT. This encodes CAIRGTREEEKLFF. The chain uses TRBV10-3 and TRBJ1-4; a weak D match, TRBD1 (6 bases). Germline CDR1 reads ENHRY; CDR2 reads SYGVKD. The length of the CDR3 is 14 residues. Between the trimmed V and J ends, which lost 6 bases and 8 bases, there was a span of 16 bases.